This entry describes one T cell receptor (beta chain). Its antigen remains unidentified. Nothing much larger sits one base from this clone, and base qualities are not available. Within the sample, other DNA sequences also encode this same CDR3. The data belong to a study of cytotoxic CD8 clonotypes in ibrutinib-treated CLL (dated by TCRdb to the early 2020s). The study in broad terms: The cohort included some 14 treatment-naive and ten to twelve relapsed/refractory patients; 17 to 18 were IGHV unmutated. Responses were partial in around 25 patients and complete in 2; after median approximately 5.5 years follow-up, roughly 14 stayed in remission and 12 progressed. Samples at response were collected after a median of 12 months of treatment, with a range of about 6 to 40 months. On average, each sample had approximately 250,000 productive templates and 94,082 productive rearrangements. Longitudinal samples were available for about 30% of the roughly 90 trial participants. Cryopreserved peripheral blood mononuclear cells were collected before treatment, at response, and at either disease progression or sustained remission. Patients were still on ibrutinib when every remission and progressive disease sample was collected.

The goal of deep resolution MiSeq sequencing was a depth between 1 in 1 million and 1 in 200,000 T cells, and coverage averaged 10x per clonotype. The immunoSEQ hsTCRB Kit was used to generate TCR beta libraries. Concerning the study's data processing: ImmunoSEQ Data Assistant and ImmunoSEQ Analyzer were used for data analysis, and V, D and J genes were assigned according to IMGT definitions. Clonality was computed as one minus normalized Shannon entropy of productive rearrangement frequencies, ranging from 0 to 1. Only overrepresented clonotypes making up at least 0.05% of the repertoire of each patient were included in the public clonotype analysis. Roughly 12 age-matched healthy donor repertoires from immuneACCESS were used as controls for clonality. In its TCRdb copy, this immuneACCESS table keeps in-frame sequences only and misses some clones. Where compared with another copy, unresolved V genes explain less than half of these, and the others have no known cause. Clone size and V and J calls were adopted from that table, with D and trimming inferred from the DNA. This sample has 160,000 or so clones in its table, and 81% of those were observed once. The ten largest account for over 2% of the sample.

The sample's time point label, in plain terms: about twelve months on ibrutinib. For TCR beta library preparation, roughly 2.2 micrograms of genomic DNA were isolated from cryopreserved PBMCs. Longitudinal blood samples from CLL patients on ibrutinib monotherapy underwent high-throughput TCR beta sequencing. The patients took part in an open-label, single-center phase 2 trial of ibrutinib monotherapy. The germline V gene sets CDR1 to SGHDT and CDR2 to YYEEEE. The germline ends are 3 bases apart after V is trimmed by 0 bases and J by 5 bases. The CDR3 contains 12 residues, cysteine and phenylalanine counted. Just CDR3 DNA is preserved here, 36 bases in frame from base 1. What the work shows at the level of the full study, not this receptor alone: Baseline clonality was found to be higher than that of age-matched healthy donors and was strongly correlated with circulating CD8+ T-cell counts. An increase in clonality was observed at ibrutinib response, with clonality remaining stable during sustained remission and falling back toward baseline at progression. Sampling times were not matched between sustained-remission and progressing patients, and lymph node repertoires were not studied. Public clonotypes were rare and either shrank or stayed stable during treatment, and the rise in clonality at ibrutinib response reflected expansion of private clonotypes.

The input for sequencing was PBMCs, taken after 12 months of ibrutinib treatment. This receptor was identified in a human donor with chronic lymphocytic leukemia. Here the chain combines TRBV5-6 and TRBJ1-5; the D gene is unclear. CDR3 loop: CASSLGDQPQHF. The DNA reads TGTGCCAGCAGCTTGGGCGATCAGCCCCAGCATTTT.